A single sample is the source of the 27 T cell receptor beta chains below, sequenced in a study of OX40 agonist ivuxolimab in advanced cancers. Libraries came from the immunoSEQ multiplex PCR assay. The clones in this table, taken by TCRdb from immuneACCESS, are in-frame only. Not every clone is retained; where verified, under half of the shortfall comes from an unresolved V gene, and the cause of the rest is unknown. The sample table contains 50,000 to 75,000 clones; only one count was recorded for 92% of them. The top ten clonotypes cover 0.55% to 0.8% of the sample. The sequencing here drew on CD4+ or CD8+ T cells sorted from blood, taken in a trial of the OX40 agonist ivuxolimab. The receptors come from an adult with an advanced solid tumor such as melanoma, head and neck, liver or kidney cancer.

As concerns this clone: A read error may produce the germline difference seen at one junction end. This chain connects TRBV15 to TRBJ1-5; 12 nucleotides align to TRBD1. Looked up from germline, CDR1 is LNHNV and CDR2 is YYDKDF (reference sequence). CDR3 length equals 17 residues. CDR3 nucleotides: TGTGCCACCAGCAGAGAACCCGGGACAGGGGGCAACCAGCCCCAGCATTTT. Translated, it gives CATSREPGTGGNQPQHF.

The chain carries TRBV30 and TRBJ2-3; no reliable D call. V lost 2 bases to trimming and J lost 4 bases, with 7 bases between them. CDR3 length: 12 amino acids. Looked up from germline, CDR1 is GTSNPN and CDR2 is SVGIG (reference sequence). CDR3 coding DNA: TGTGCCTGGAGTAGTACAGCAGATACGCAGTATTTT. Protein: CAWSSTADTQYF.

The rearrangement links TRBV6-5 to TRBJ1-1; D remains unclear. V lost 5 bases, J lost 0 bases, and 10 bases lay in between. The germline CDR1 and CDR2 sequences are MNHEY and SVGAGI. CDR3 size: 14 residues. This CDR3 reads CASSESVVNTEAFF. CDR3 sequence (DNA): TGTGCCAGCAGTGAGTCCGTGGTGAACACTGAAGCTTTCTTT.

The rearrangement joins TRBV11-2 to TRBJ1-4; perhaps TRBD1 as D (5 bases). In germline, CDR1 is SGHAT, CDR2 FQNNGV. V was clipped by 1 base and J by 1 base, with 16 bases between them. The CDR3 has 18 residues. CDR3 protein: CASSLVVRGSVTNEKLFF. As DNA, the CDR3 is TGTGCCAGCAGCTTAGTAGTCCGGGGGAGTGTAACTAATGAAAAACTGTTTTTT.

This sequence joins TRBV11-2 and TRBJ2-1; no reliable D call. CDR1 is SGHAT and CDR2 is FQNNGV in the germline V gene. The CDR3 is 14 amino acids. Trimming pared 5 bases from V and 5 bases from J, leaving 13 bases between. The CDR3 spells CASSTEDWHNEQFF. The CDR3 DNA sequence: TGTGCCAGCAGCACCGAAGACTGGCACAATGAGCAGTTCTTC.

The V call is TRBV6-6, the J call TRBJ2-1; TRBD2 agrees at 10 bases. The CDR3 has 15 residues. Germline CDR1 and CDR2: MNHNY and SVGAGI (reference sequence). The ends lost 5 bases at V and 3 bases at J; junction bases unmatched: 4. CDR3 sequence (DNA): TGTGCCAGCAGTCCCCAGCGGGGGGGCTACAATGAGCAGTTCTTC. Translating it yields CASSPQRGGYNEQFF.

This clone was observed once. The rearrangement links TRBV6-5 to TRBJ1-1; D is ambiguous. The CDR3 has 14 residues. Trimming took 5 bases from V and 4 from J, leaving 14 bases between them. CDR1 is MNHEY and CDR2 is SVGAGI in the germline V gene. The CDR3 region has the DNA TGTGCCAGCAGTGAACTCAACGTTGGCACTGAAGCTTTCTTT. Protein product: CASSELNVGTEAFF.

The chain is built from TRBV19 and TRBJ2-3; 8 nucleotides agree with TRBD2. Germline CDR1 LNHDA, CDR2 SQIVND (reference sequence). This CDR3 contains 14 residues. V shed 7 bases, J shed 7 bases, and the junction held 10 bases outside the gene matches. This chain's CDR3 is CASIDREGPYTQYF. Here the CDR3 DNA reads TGTGCCAGTATCGACCGGGAGGGCCCGTATACGCAGTATTTT. The variable domain in full, with the rest retrieved from reference TRBV19 and TRBJ2-3, is DGGITQSPKYLFRKEGQNVTLSCEQNLNHDAMYWYRQDPGQGLRLIYYSQIVNDFQKGDIAEGYSVSREKKESFPLTVTSAQKNPTAFYLCASIDREGPYTQYFGPGTRLTVL.

This sequence joins TRBV18 and TRBJ2-3; 10 nucleotides line up with TRBD1. The J segment lost 1 base and the V segment lost 3 bases, leaving 4 bases of the junction unmatched. CDR1 is KGHSH and CDR2 is LQKENI in the germline V gene. The CDR3 is made up of 16 amino acids. The CDR3 sequence: CASSPTGTGGTDTQYF. The CDR3 coding sequence is TGTGCCAGCTCACCCACCGGGACAGGGGGCACAGATACGCAGTATTTT. The full variable domain, rest sourced from reference TRBV18 and TRBJ2-3, is NAGVMQNPRHLVRRRGQEARLRCSPMKGHSHVYWYRQLPEEGLKFMVYLQKENIIDESGMPKERFSAEFPKEGPSILRIQQVVRGDSAAYFCASSPTGTGGTDTQYFGPGTRLTVL.

The chain combines TRBV5-8 with TRBJ2-1; weak D call: TRBD2 (6 bases). Trimming pared 0 bases from V and 4 bases from J, leaving 11 bases between. The CDR3 totals 15 residues. Germline V gives CDR1 SGHTS, CDR2 YDEGEE. This chain's CDR3 is CASSLVGAGYNEQFF. CDR3 DNA: TGTGCCAGCAGCTTGGTCGGGGCGGGGTACAATGAGCAGTTCTTC. The full variable domain, in which reference TRBV5-8 and TRBJ2-1 provide the parts outside the CDR3, is EAGVTQSPTHLIKTRGQQATLRCSPISGHTSVYWYQQALGLGLQFLLWYDEGEERNRGNFPPRFSGRQFPNYSSELNVNALELEDSALYLCASSLVGAGYNEQFFGPGTRLTVL.

V usage is TRBV6-5 and J usage is TRBJ2-1; 7 nucleotides match TRBD1. The J segment lost 3 bases and the V segment lost 2 bases, leaving 4 bases of the junction unmatched. This CDR3 is 15 amino acids long. Germline V gives CDR1 MNHEY, CDR2 SVGAGI. CDR3 protein: CASSYRDRGYNEQFF. DNA for the CDR3: TGTGCCAGCAGTTACCGGGACAGAGGCTACAATGAGCAGTTCTTC.

The chain links TRBV6-5 to TRBJ1-1; D ambiguous. The CDR3 sequence is 13 residues long. V shed 8 bases and J shed 1 base, with 11 bases lying between them. The germline gives CDR1 MNHEY, CDR2 SVGAGI. CDR3 nucleotide sequence: TGTGCCAGCGGCCTGGAGCGGAACACTGAAGCTTTCTTT. Translating it yields CASGLERNTEAFF.

To note about this clone: At one end, the junction sequence differs from germline, possibly due to a read error. The J gene is TRBJ2-3, the V gene TRBV7-7, with D uncertain. This CDR3 has 15 residues. Per germline, CDR1 SSHAT and CDR2 FNYEAQ (reference sequence). CDR3 protein: CASSPGSGGSPPQYF. The CDR3 coding sequence is TGTGCTAGCAGCCCTGGTTCGGGTGGGTCCCCCCCGCAGTATTTT.

The chain recombines TRBV7-2 with TRBJ2-3, with D maybe TRBD2 (6 bases). The CDR3 contains 15 residues. Germline-derived CDR1 and CDR2 are SGHTA and FQGNSA. V lost 3 bases to trimming and J lost 1 base, with 11 bases between them. The CDR3 DNA follows: TGTGCCAGCAGCTTTGGGACGGGGGGCACAGATACGCAGTATTTT. Protein sequence: CASSFGTGGTDTQYF.

The chain carries TRBV6-6 and TRBJ1-1; TRBD1 aligns across 7 bases. The germline gives CDR1 MNHNY, CDR2 SVGAGI (reference sequence). The trim removed 4 bases at V and 7 bases at J, leaving 6 bases unmatched. The CDR3 totals 13 residues. CDR3 coding DNA: TGTGCCAGCAGTTCAATCACAGGGGATGAAGCTTTCTTT. It specifies CASSSITGDEAFF.

The chain carries TRBV5-4 and TRBJ1-3, with 7 bases fitting TRBD1. The CDR3 has 17 residues. Germline CDR1 is SGHNT and CDR2 is YYREEE (reference sequence). V lost 4 bases, J lost 5 bases, and 15 bases stayed unmatched. This CDR3 is CASSQDLGEGARNTIYF. DNA for the CDR3: TGTGCCAGCAGCCAAGATCTGGGAGAGGGGGCTCGAAACACCATATATTTT.

This sequence joins TRBV14 and TRBJ2-1; D is possibly TRBD1 or TRBD2 (5 bases each). Trimming shortened V by 0 bases and J by 0 bases, and 9 bases separated the two germline ends. Germline loops: CDR1 SGHDN, CDR2 FVKESK. This CDR3 region has 16 residues. Written as DNA, the CDR3 is TGTGCCAGCAGCCAAGATGCAGGGAGCTCCTACAATGAGCAGTTCTTC. Protein: CASSQDAGSSYNEQFF.

The V and J genes are TRBV11-2 and TRBJ2-7; 7 bases align to TRBD2. CDR3 size: 14 residues. CDR1 is SGHAT, CDR2 FQNNGV, per germline. The V gene end was trimmed by 6 bases and the J gene end by 2 bases; junction bases not matched to a gene: 7. The CDR3 protein is CASSRGSIAYEQYF. In DNA, the CDR3 is TGTGCCAGCAGTCGCGGGAGTATAGCCTACGAGCAGTACTTC.

This clone was seen just once. J is TRBJ2-7 and V is TRBV6-6; the D gene is possibly TRBD1 (6 bases). This CDR3 spans 14 amino acids. V lost 6 bases and J 3 bases, leaving 15 bases between the germline ends. The germline CDR1 and CDR2 sequences are MNHNY and SVGAGI (reference sequence). CDR3 coding DNA: TGTGCCAGCAGAGATCGCCGGGACAACTACGAGCAGTACTTC. Its protein is CASRDRRDNYEQYF.

This chain joins TRBV5-1 and TRBJ1-5, with 8 bases lining up with TRBD1. CDR1 is SGHRS and CDR2 is YFSETQ in the germline V gene. V shed 4 bases, J shed 5 bases, and the junction held 8 bases outside the gene matches. CDR3 size: 15 residues. CDR3 protein: CASSATGEAHQPQHF. CDR3 sequence (DNA): TGCGCCAGCAGCGCGACAGGGGAGGCGCATCAGCCCCAGCATTTT.

The chain uses TRBV20-1 and TRBJ2-7; no definite D call. The CDR3 runs 10 residues. The germline gives CDR1 DFQATT, CDR2 SNEGSKA (reference sequence). With 0 bases removed from V and 7 bases from J, the gap between germline ends came to 4 bases. The CDR3 protein is CSARDYEQYF. DNA of the CDR3: TGCAGTGCTAGAGATTATGAGCAGTACTTC.

The chain joins TRBV30 to TRBJ2-7; 8 bases fit TRBD2. V trimming: 0 bases; J trimming: 7 bases; junction bases outside the gene matches: 11. CDR1 is GTSNPN and CDR2 is SVGIG in the germline V gene (reference sequence). The CDR3 has 15 residues. The CDR3 coding sequence is TGTGCCTGGAGTGTATTATCGGCGGGAGGCGGTGAGCAGTACTTC. Protein: CAWSVLSAGGGEQYF.

The J gene is TRBJ1-2, the V gene TRBV5-8, with TRBD1 identical over 7 bases. Trimming cost V 6 bases and J 2 bases; bases outside gene matches: 7. The CDR3 loop spans 14 amino acids. CDR1 and CDR2 (germline): SGHTS, YDEGEE. CDR3 in amino acids: CASTTGAGNYGYTF. DNA for the CDR3: TGTGCCAGCACAACAGGGGCAGGGAACTATGGCTACACCTTC.

The chain joins TRBV6-5 to TRBJ1-5, with D unresolved. The CDR3 loop spans 13 amino acids. CDR1 and CDR2 (germline): MNHEY, SVGAGI. V gave up 5 bases and J gave up 5 bases, with 10 bases separating them. The CDR3 sequence: CASSRGAHQPQHF. The CDR3 DNA follows: TGTGCCAGCAGTCGGGGTGCGCATCAGCCCCAGCATTTT.

V gene TRBV7-3 combines with J gene TRBJ2-2; TRBD2 agrees at 13 bases. V lost 5 bases, J lost 4 bases, and 4 bases stayed unmatched. Germline CDR1 reads SGHTA; CDR2 reads FQGTGA. The CDR3 runs 16 residues. The DNA for the CDR3 is TGTGCCAGCAGCCGGAGGACTAGCGGGGGCACCGGGGAGCTGTTTTTT. Its protein product is CASSRRTSGGTGELFF. The variable domain in full, with the rest retrieved from reference TRBV7-3 and TRBJ2-2, is GAGVSQTPSNKVTEKGKYVELRCDPISGHTALYWYRQSLGQGPEFLIYFQGTGAADDSGLPNDRFFAVRPEGSVSTLKIQRTERGDSAVYLCASSRRTSGGTGELFFGEGSRLTVL.

The V and J genes are TRBV12-5 and TRBJ2-1; TRBD2 matches 9 bases. Trimming took 1 base from V and 5 from J; bases not matched to a gene: 3. In germline, CDR1 is LGHNT, CDR2 FRNRAP. The CDR3 has 15 amino acids. CDR3 coding DNA: TGTGCTAGTGGTTTGGGACTAGCGGAAAACAATGAGCAGTTCTTC. Its translation is CASGLGLAENNEQFF.

The J gene is TRBJ2-3, the V gene TRBV5-4, with 10 bases matching TRBD2. Per germline, CDR1 SGHNT and CDR2 YYREEE (reference sequence). The CDR3 has 15 amino acids. V was pared by 0 bases and J by 4 bases, with 2 bases of the junction left unmatched. The chain's CDR3 is CASSLASGRADTQYF. CDR3 in DNA: TGTGCCAGCAGCTTGGCTAGCGGGAGAGCAGATACGCAGTATTTT. The variable domain in full, with the rest retrieved from reference TRBV5-4 and TRBJ2-3, is ETGVTQSPTHLIKTRGQQVTLRCSSQSGHNTVSWYQQALGQGPQFIFQYYREEENGRGNFPPRFSGLQFPNYSSELNVNALELDDSALYLCASSLASGRADTQYFGPGTRLTVL.